Shown below are 20 T cell receptor beta chains from a single sample sequenced in a study of regulatory T cells in long-lasting Graves disease. Construction of TCR beta libraries relied on iRepertoire HTBI primers and on Arm-PCR targeting CDR3 regions. MiXCR, run by TCRdb on the multiplex PCR reads, gives a single entry per CDR3 protein. The table has more than 300,000 distinct CDR3 sequences, more than 20% seen once; the top ten hold around 30%. The time point was: persistent/refractory GD, antithyroid drugs over 5 years with positive TRAb. The authors made the TCR library using RNA they extracted from PBMCs. Here the sequenced sample was peripheral blood mononuclear cells (PBMCs), taken when the disease was refractory, from a patient treated with antithyroid drugs. These receptors came from a woman aged 40 to 49 with Graves disease.

This clonotype was picked up a small number of times. The chain couples TRBV12-3 or TRBV12-4 to TRBJ2-4; 7 nucleotides match TRBD2. The CDR3 is made up of 18 amino acids. V lost 3 bases, J lost 1 base, and 12 bases stayed unmatched. CDR3 nucleotides: TGTGCCAGCAGTTTGGGCGGGAGCCCCCCCCCCGCCAAAAACATTCAGTACTTC. Its protein is CASSLGGSPPPAKNIQYF.

The V call is TRBV20-1, the J call TRBJ1-2, with D maybe TRBD1 (5 bases). The CDR3 sequence is 12 residues long. Per germline, CDR1 DFQATT and CDR2 SNEGSKA (reference sequence). CDR3 DNA sequence: TGCAGCGATCAGAGGGGCTTAGGCGGCTACACCTTC. Its protein is CSDQRGLGGYTF.

This clonotype was counted many times. J is TRBJ2-7 and V is TRBV27; no reliable D call. The CDR3 is 15 residues long. Germline V gene data show CDR1 as MNHEY and CDR2 as SMNVEV (reference sequence). Trimming stripped 6 bases from V and 0 bases from J, with 15 bases between. The CDR3 region has the DNA TGTGCCAGCAGCCACGGGTGGGGTCTCTCCTACGAGCAGTACTTC. Its protein product is CASSHGWGLSYEQYF.

This clonotype was picked up many times. The chain has TRBV28 and TRBJ1-5, with 7 bases that match TRBD1. CDR3 length: 14 residues. The germline CDR1 and CDR2 sequences are MDHEN and SYDVKM. Trimming removed 6 bases from V and 2 bases from J; junction bases left unmatched: 4. Written as DNA, the CDR3 is TGTGCCAGCAGGGAGGGGGCCGGCAATCAGCCCCAGCATTTT. Encoded protein: CASREGAGNQPQHF.

This clonotype was counted only a few times. The genes are TRBV6-1 and TRBJ2-1; D may be TRBD2 (7 bases). The CDR3 length is 16 residues. The V and J ends lost 7 bases and 0 bases respectively, with 16 bases between them. The germline CDR1 and CDR2 sequences are MNHNS and SASEGT. The CDR3 region is CASNDPGGSSYNEQFF. The CDR3 bases are TGTGCCAGCAACGACCCGGGGGGCAGCTCCTACAATGAGCAGTTCTTC.

The V gene is TRBV7-3, the J gene TRBJ2-2, with D maybe TRBD2 (5 bases). Trimming took off 5 bases at V and 4 bases at J, with 8 bases between the two ends. The CDR3 has 13 amino acids. The germline V gene has CDR1 SGHTA and CDR2 FQGTGA. The CDR3 protein is CASSNAGTGELFF. For the CDR3, the DNA is TGTGCCAGCAGCAACGCGGGCACCGGGGAGCTGTTTTTT.

Here the CDR3 reads CASSRARGEQFF. Here the CDR3 DNA reads TGTGCCAGCAGCCGGGCGAGGGGTGAGCAGTTCTTC. The rearrangement joins TRBV3-1 to TRBJ2-1; D may correspond to TRBD1 or TRBD2 (5 bases each). The CDR3 extends over 12 amino acids. Germline assignment: CDR1 LGHDT and CDR2 YNNKEL (reference sequence). V was pared by 4 bases and J by 9 bases, with 10 bases between.

With regard to this clonotype: This sequence may be a read error, since a much larger clone differs from it by one base. The chain recombines TRBV27 with TRBJ1-4; D not certain. Trimming took off 5 bases at V and 8 bases at J, with 15 bases between the two ends. Germline CDR1 is MNHEY and CDR2 is SMNVEV (reference sequence). This CDR3 is built from 14 residues. The chain's CDR3 is CASSLLPPREKLFF. The CDR3 DNA follows: TGTGCCAGCAGTCTTCTCCCCCCCCGGGAAAAACTGTTTTTT.

There are many counts of this clonotype. This chain connects TRBV12-3 or TRBV12-4 to TRBJ1-2; D is ambiguous. This CDR3 is 14 amino acids long. V was trimmed by 2 bases and J by 4 bases, leaving 11 bases between them. The CDR3 bases are TGTGCCAGCAGTTTAATACTGGGCCCCTATGGCTACACCTTC. As protein: CASSLILGPYGYTF.

Many counts were recorded for this clonotype. V and J are TRBV11-2 and TRBJ1-2; tentative D call: TRBD1 (5 bases). In germline, CDR1 is SGHAT, CDR2 FQNNGV. Trimming removed 0 bases at V and 2 bases at J, with 22 bases between. This CDR3 region has 19 residues. The CDR3 DNA is TGTGCCAGCAGCTTAGATAAAGGGAAAAGAGGCAAGGGGAACTATGGCTACACCTTC. It is translated as CASSLDKGKRGKGNYGYTF.

This clonotype was counted many times. The J gene is TRBJ2-5, the V gene TRBV6-5; D gene unclear. The CDR3 has 12 residues. V was shortened by 2 bases and J by 3 bases, with 4 bases between the two germline ends. Germline values: CDR1 MNHEY, CDR2 SVGAGI. The CDR3 DNA sequence: TGTGCCAGCAGTTACAGAGAAGAGACCCAGTACTTC. The encoded protein is CASSYREETQYF.

In its sample, this clonotype was seen many times. V gene TRBV12-3 or TRBV12-4 combines with J gene TRBJ1-6; the D is unclear. CDR3 size: 14 residues. Trimming stripped 3 bases from V and 7 bases from J, with 10 bases between. Here the CDR3 DNA reads TGTGCCAGCAGTTTCGGGCAGTTAAATTCACCCCTCCACTTT. This sequence encodes CASSFGQLNSPLHF.

A note on this clonotype: As the CDR3 is not closed by the conserved phenylalanine or tryptophan, this likely results from a read error. The DNA is left out, because the CDR3 cannot be placed on it with certainty; the CDR3 is given as TCRdb lists it. CDR3: CSVDPTRDSGDL. The chain uses TRBV29-1 and TRBJ2-1; no DNA check was done on the table's D call, TRBD2. The CDR3 contains 12 residues when both ends are counted. Germline values: CDR1 SQVTM, CDR2 ANQGSEA.

The genes are TRBV19 and TRBJ2-2, with D possibly matching TRBD1 (5 bases). Trimming shortened V by 5 bases and J by 4 bases, and 11 bases separated the two germline ends. The CDR3 extends over 14 amino acids. Germline CDR1 reads LNHDA; CDR2 reads SQIVND (reference sequence). CDR3 in DNA: TGTGCCAGTAGTGTAACAGGAGTCACCGGGGAGCTGTTTTTT. Protein sequence: CASSVTGVTGELFF. The variable domain in full, with the rest retrieved from reference TRBV19 and TRBJ2-2, is DGGITQSPKYLFRKEGQNVTLSCEQNLNHDAMYWYRQDPGQGLRLIYYSQIVNDFQKGDIAEGYSVSREKKESFPLTVTSAQKNPTAFYLCASSVTGVTGELFFGEGSRLTVL.

The rearrangement uses TRBV6-5 and TRBJ2-5; weak D call: TRBD2 (5 bases). Deletions cut 0 bases from V and 2 bases from J, with 13 bases between. The CDR3 runs 16 residues. Germline CDR1 reads MNHEY; CDR2 reads SVGAGI. The CDR3 coding sequence is TGTGCCAGCAGTTACTCGAGAGGTCGCGGGCAAGAGACCCAGTACTTC. As protein: CASSYSRGRGQETQYF.

At least ten counts were recorded for this clonotype. The chain combines TRBV14 with TRBJ2-5; 14 bases are a match to TRBD2. J lost 5 bases, V lost 2 bases, and 16 bases had no gene match. Per germline, CDR1 SGHDN and CDR2 FVKESK. The CDR3 is 20 amino acids. The CDR3 sequence: CASSQLRATGTSGSGETQYF. CDR3 DNA sequence: TGTGCCAGCAGCCAATTAAGAGCAACCGGGACTAGCGGGAGCGGGGAGACCCAGTACTTC.

The chain joins TRBV29-1 to TRBJ2-7; 8 nucleotides agree with TRBD1. CDR1 and CDR2 from the germline V gene are SQVTM and ANQGSEA. The CDR3 consists of 13 residues. Trimming removed 6 bases from V and 4 bases from J; junction bases left unmatched: 8. The CDR3 DNA is TGCAGCGTCGCAGGGGGCAAGGGGTACGAGCAGTACTTC. It is translated as CSVAGGKGYEQYF.

This clonotype was seen a few times. This chain links TRBV19 with TRBJ2-7; 8 bases map to TRBD1. The CDR3 is 17 residues long. The ends lost 1 base at V and 2 bases at J; junction bases unmatched: 10. Looked up from germline, CDR1 is LNHDA and CDR2 is SQIVND (reference sequence). The CDR3 DNA is TGTGCCAGTAGTATAGCTGCGACAGGGGTAGGGGCCTACGAGCAGTACTTC. Its translation: CASSIAATGVGAYEQYF.

With regard to this clonotype: It is likely a read error, because the conserved phenylalanine at the end of the CDR3 is missing. The rearrangement uses TRBV12-3 or TRBV12-4 and TRBJ1-1, with D unresolved. The CDR3 contains 10 residues. V lost 2 bases and J lost 5, with 0 bases in between. CDR3 in amino acids: CASSLTEAFL. Here the CDR3 DNA reads TGTGCCAGCAGTTTAACTGAAGCTTTCCTT.

The count of this clonotype is one. A read error is the likely source, as a far larger clone sits one nucleotide away. The chain couples TRBV10-1 to TRBJ2-5; 11 bases align to TRBD2. CDR1 and CDR2 from the germline V gene are WNHNN and SYGVQD (reference sequence). CDR3 length equals 15 residues. The CDR3 region is CASRGLAAIGETQYF. The CDR3 nucleotides read TGTGCCAGCAGGGGACTAGCGGCGATCGGAGAGACCCAGTACTTC.